The next 25 T cell receptor beta chains were all read from a single sample in a study of blood T cell repertoires in COVID-19. The data were produced by immunoSEQ multiplex PCR, yet TCRdb's version contains in-frame clones alone and is incomplete. Among about 180,000 clones listed, roughly 88% were seen once. Sequences were obtained from PBMCs or T cells enriched from blood (not recorded which). These receptors were collected from a man in his forties or fifties who had recovered from COVID-19.

The chain links TRBV2 to TRBJ2-4; D is possibly TRBD1 (6 bases). Germline CDR1 and CDR2: SNHLY and FYNNEI. The V end was cut by 3 bases, the J end by 9 bases, with 18 bases between. CDR3 length: 15 residues. The CDR3 DNA sequence: TGTGCCAGCAGTGACTGGACAGTAAAAGTTAGCATTCAGTACTTC. It specifies CASSDWTVKVSIQYF.

CDR3 in amino acids: CVRSQDRADQETQYF. DNA of the CDR3: TGTGTCAGAAGCCAGGACAGGGCTGACCAAGAGACCCAGTACTTC. The chain carries TRBV7-5 and TRBJ2-5; the DNA was not used to check the table's D call, TRBD1. TRBV7-5 is assigned pseudogene status. The CDR3 has 15 amino acids.

This clone was seen a handful of times. The gene calls are TRBV5-1 and TRBJ2-2; perhaps TRBD1 as D (6 bases). Deletions cut 1 base from V and 6 bases from J, with 16 bases between. The CDR3 contains 16 residues. The germline CDR1 and CDR2 sequences are SGHRS and YFSETQ. The CDR3 nucleotides read TGCGCCAGCAGCTTGAAGCCAGGGGTGAATTCCGGGGAGCTGTTTTTT. Residues: CASSLKPGVNSGELFF.

The genes are TRBV29-1 and TRBJ2-4; the D gene is possibly TRBD1 (6 bases). The CDR3 contains 14 residues. CDR1 is SQVTM, CDR2 ANQGSEA, per germline. Between the trimmed V and J ends, which lost 1 base and 9 bases, there was a span of 16 bases. CDR3 sequence (DNA): TGCAGCGTTGAAGTCGCCGTTAAAGGGGGCATTCAGTACTTC. Amino acid sequence: CSVEVAVKGGIQYF. Complete variable domain (other parts from reference TRBV29-1 and TRBJ2-4): SAVISQKPSRDICQRGTSLTIQCQVDSQVTMMFWYRQQPGQSLTLIATANQGSEATYESGFVIDKFPISRPNLTFSTLTVSNMSPEDSSIYLCSVEVAVKGGIQYFGAGTRLSVL.

The sample holds one count of this clone. This chain uses TRBV20-1 with TRBJ2-7; no reliable D call. Looked up from germline, CDR1 is DFQATT and CDR2 is SNEGSKA (reference sequence). V lost 7 bases and J 3 bases, leaving 7 bases between the germline ends. The CDR3 has 10 amino acids. The CDR3 here is CSGVLYEQYF. For the CDR3, the DNA is TGCAGTGGTGTCCTCTACGAGCAGTACTTC.

This chain joins TRBV3-1 (or the pseudogene TRBV3-2) and TRBJ1-6; 7 bases are a match to TRBD1. This CDR3 comprises 14 residues. With V trimmed by 6 bases and J by 5 bases, 4 bases remained unmatched. CDR1 LGHDT and CDR2 YNNKEL come from the germline V gene (reference sequence). The CDR3 coding sequence is TGTGCCAGCAGGACCAGGGGGAATAATTCACCCCTCCACTTT. This sequence encodes CASRTRGNNSPLHF.

This sequence joins TRBV7-3 and TRBJ1-1, with D tentatively TRBD1 (6 bases). V was pared by 4 bases and J by 4 bases, with 16 bases between. The CDR3 is 15 amino acids. Germline CDR1 reads SGHTA; CDR2 reads FQGTGA. The CDR3 DNA follows: TGTGCCAGCAGCTCCTATGGGGGCCCGAGCACTGAAGCTTTCTTT. Protein sequence: CASSSYGGPSTEAFF.

This sequence joins TRBV5-1 and TRBJ2-4, with D possibly being TRBD1 (6 bases). Trimming shortened V by 4 bases and J by 5 bases, and 10 bases separated the two germline ends. This CDR3 is 13 amino acids long. Germline lookup yields CDR1 SGHRS and CDR2 YFSETQ. CDR3 loop: CASSPTGENIQYF. DNA for the CDR3: TGCGCCAGCAGCCCGACAGGCGAAAACATTCAGTACTTC.

This chain uses TRBV12-5 with TRBJ1-5; 7 bases fit TRBD1. Trimming took 2 bases from V and 7 from J; bases not matched to a gene: 5. Germline assignment: CDR1 LGHNT and CDR2 FRNRAP. CDR3 length: 14 residues. The CDR3 bases are TGTGCTAGTGGTTTGACAGGGGAACGCCAGCCCCAGCATTTT. This gives the protein CASGLTGERQPQHF.

CDR3 sequence (DNA): TGCGCCAGCAGTGAGAGTGCGTACAATGAGCAGTTCTTC. Protein sequence: CASSESAYNEQFF. The chain carries TRBV10-1 and TRBJ2-1; no clear D gene. The CDR3 is made up of 13 amino acids. Trimming stripped 2 bases from V and 4 bases from J, with 6 bases between. CDR1 and CDR2 (germline): WNHNN, SYGVQD (reference sequence).

This rearrangement joins TRBV2 to TRBJ2-1; 8 nucleotides agree with TRBD2. The germline CDR1 and CDR2 sequences are SNHLY and FYNNEI. J was trimmed by 8 bases and V by 6 bases; bases with no gene match: 9. CDR3 length equals 14 residues. Here the CDR3 DNA reads TGTGCCAGCAGGGGACTAGTCAAAAGCGATGAGCAGTTCTTC. Translated, it gives CASRGLVKSDEQFF.

This sequence joins TRBV2 and TRBJ1-1; 8 positions agree with TRBD1. Germline CDR1 SNHLY, CDR2 FYNNEI. V shed 7 bases and J 1 base; nucleotides not matched to a gene: 2. CDR3 length: 13 amino acids. In DNA form, the CDR3 reads TGTGCCAGCACCCAGGGGGCGAACACTGAAGCTTTCTTT. Protein product: CASTQGANTEAFF. Based on the CDR3 plus reference TRBV2 and TRBJ1-1, the full variable domain is EPEVTQTPSHQVTQMGQEVILRCVPISNHLYFYWYRQILGQKVEFLVSFYNNEISEKSEIFDDQFSVERPDGSNFTLKIRSTKLEDSAMYFCASTQGANTEAFFGQGTRLTVV.

The V gene is TRBV14, the J gene TRBJ2-2, with D perhaps TRBD1 (6 bases). Germline CDR1 is SGHDN and CDR2 is FVKESK. The CDR3 sequence is 14 residues long. V was pared by 6 bases and J by 2 bases, with 10 bases between. The CDR3 DNA is TGTGCCAGCAGAGAGGACAGAAACACCGGGGAGCTGTTTTTT. It encodes CASREDRNTGELFF.

The chain recombines TRBV11-3 with TRBJ2-3; 7 nucleotides agree with TRBD2. Trimming took 1 base from V and 4 from J; bases not matched to a gene: 2. The CDR3 has 14 residues. CDR1 SGHNT and CDR2 YENEEA come from the germline V gene. The DNA for the CDR3 is TGTGCCAGCAGCTTAGCCAGCGGGGCAGATACGCAGTATTTT. As protein: CASSLASGADTQYF.

This chain connects TRBV19 to TRBJ1-5; 9 bases align to TRBD1. Losses at the gene ends were 3 bases for V and 4 bases for J; bases not matched to a gene: 7. CDR1 is LNHDA, CDR2 SQIVND, per germline (reference sequence). This CDR3 comprises 16 residues. The CDR3 DNA reads as TGTGCCAGTAGTATTTCCGACAGGGGGTCAAATCAGCCCCAGCATTTT. Encoded protein: CASSISDRGSNQPQHF.

This clone was found a few times. The chain employs TRBV4-1 and TRBJ2-7; D not resolved. Germline V gene sequence: CDR1 MGHRA, CDR2 YSYEKL. CDR3 length: 15 residues. Trimming removed 0 bases at V and 0 bases at J, with 9 bases between. CDR3 nucleotides: TGCGCCAGCAGCCAAGACGCGCTTAGCTCCTACGAGCAGTACTTC. Amino acid sequence: CASSQDALSSYEQYF.

This clone was seen only a few times. The J gene is TRBJ1-1, the V gene TRBV2, with 7 nucleotides matching TRBD1. In germline, CDR1 is SNHLY, CDR2 FYNNEI. Trimming removed 6 bases from V and 8 bases from J; junction bases left unmatched: 3. This CDR3 has 11 amino acids. CDR3 nucleotide sequence: TGTGCCAGCAGGGGACAGCCCGAAGCTTTCTTT. Translation gives CASRGQPEAFF.

In its sample, this clone was seen a few times. The chain employs TRBV11-2 and TRBJ1-1, with D perhaps TRBD1 (6 bases). The CDR3 consists of 16 residues. Germline V gives CDR1 SGHAT, CDR2 FQNNGV. With 5 bases removed from V and 7 bases from J, the gap between germline ends came to 23 bases. The CDR3 region is CASSIPWYRESGEAFF. The CDR3 DNA is TGTGCCAGCAGCATACCCTGGTACAGGGAGTCCGGTGAAGCTTTCTTT.

This chain uses TRBV2 with TRBJ1-4; 10 positions match TRBD1. This CDR3 region has 15 residues. The germline V gene encodes CDR1 SNHLY and CDR2 FYNNEI. V lost 11 bases, J lost 6 bases, and 12 bases stayed unmatched. The chain's CDR3 is CASWDRGLRDEKLFF. In DNA form, the CDR3 reads TGTGCCTCATGGGACAGGGGCCTCCGGGATGAAAAACTGTTTTTT.

The chain is built from TRBV12-5 and TRBJ1-1; D remains ambiguous. Between the trimmed V and J ends, which lost 5 bases and 1 base, there was a span of 14 bases. Germline-derived CDR1 and CDR2 are LGHNT and FRNRAP. This CDR3 comprises 15 residues. The DNA of the CDR3 is TGTGCTAGTGGTCCCCCTGGAGGTGGGAACACTGAAGCTTTCTTT. Translating gives CASGPPGGGNTEAFF.

There are a few counts of this clone. The chain links TRBV29-1 to TRBJ1-2, with 7 bases that match TRBD1. Germline V gene sequence: CDR1 SQVTM, CDR2 ANQGSEA. The CDR3 totals 14 residues. V lost 4 bases, J lost 4 bases, and 9 bases stayed unmatched. The CDR3 nucleotides read TGCAGCGTTGCCACTCGGGACAGCCGCTATGGCTACACCTTC. As protein: CSVATRDSRYGYTF.

This chain uses TRBV13 with TRBJ2-7; D is undetermined. The length of the CDR3 is 13 residues. CDR1 and CDR2 from the germline V gene are PRHDT and FYEKMQ (reference sequence). The V and J ends lost 5 bases and 5 bases respectively, with 13 bases between them. The CDR3 is CASSNPSVNEQYF. The CDR3, as DNA: TGTGCCAGCAGCAACCCGTCGGTCAACGAGCAGTACTTC.

The V call is TRBV28, the J call TRBJ1-6; no clear D gene. The ends were cut back, 7 bases at V and 8 bases at J, with 9 bases in the middle. CDR1 and CDR2 (germline): MDHEN, SYDVKM. This CDR3 spans 12 amino acids. CDR3 protein: CASTLLYSPLHF. In DNA, the CDR3 is TGTGCCAGCACTCTTCTTTATTCACCCCTCCACTTT.

The table lists this clone with a count of one. A clone one base away is much larger, so this may be a read error. Other DNA sequences in this sample translate to the same CDR3. The chain links TRBV6-4 to TRBJ1-1, with D maybe TRBD1 (5 bases). Per germline, CDR1 MRHNA and CDR2 SNTAGT. This CDR3 region has 13 residues. V was cut by 4 bases and J by 1 base, with 7 bases left in between. The CDR3 DNA is TGTGCCAGCAGTGCTGACAGGAACACTGAAGCTTTCTTT. Translating gives CASSADRNTEAFF.

The J gene is TRBJ2-7, the V gene TRBV10-3; 7 bases are shared with TRBD1. The CDR3 is 13 residues long. Germline values: CDR1 ENHRY, CDR2 SYGVKD. J gave up 0 bases and V 6 bases, and 2 bases lay outside the gene matches. The DNA for the CDR3 is TGTGCCATCAGGGACAGGAGCTCCTACGAGCAGTACTTC. Its translation: CAIRDRSSYEQYF.